This TCR beta chain was documented in a study of patients and donors after allogeneic stem cell transplantation. TCRdb fed the RT-PCR reads into MiXCR, producing one record per CDR3 protein. Found here are 7,300 or so distinct CDR3 sequences, 9.5% to 15% of them singletons; the top ten hold over 40%. CDR3 size: 15 residues. Germline CDR1 SGHNT, CDR2 YENEEA. Trimming took 5 bases from V and 6 from J, leaving 20 bases between them. The chain combines TRBV11-3 with TRBJ2-7; D possibly uses TRBD1 or TRBD2 (6 bases each). Sequencing was performed on blood, either unsorted or a sorted T cell fraction (not recorded which). This TCR was sampled from a human donor who was either an allogeneic HSCT recipient or a stem cell or donor lymphocyte infusion donor (not recorded which). It is not recorded whose cells these are; they may come from a transplant donor. The CDR3 DNA follows: TGTGCCAGCAGCCCAAGAGGGGGGAGAAGGCTCGAGCAGTACTTC. This encodes CASSPRGGRRLEQYF.